This TCR beta chain was recovered during a study of blood T cell repertoires in COVID-19. Under the authors' procedure: Amplification with reference gene primers provided the estimates of nucleated cell counts. Assay: immunoSEQ multiplex PCR; the TCRdb copy retains only in-frame clones and omits some. The DNA gave D and trimming, while V, J and clone size come from that table. The repertoire has just over 650,000 clones, 90% of them found once; the top ten carry approximately 0.25%. The CDR3 extends over 13 amino acids. Germline CDR1 MNHEY, CDR2 SMNVEV (reference sequence). The V and J ends lost 2 bases and 6 bases respectively, with 10 bases between them.

The clonotype comes from a woman between 18 and 29 years old with acute or convalescent COVID-19. The chain employs TRBV27 and TRBJ2-5, with a possible D match to TRBD2 (5 bases). The sample was peripheral blood. CDR3 amino acids: CASSLGSAKTQYF. In DNA form, the CDR3 reads TGTGCCAGCAGTTTAGGGAGTGCCAAGACCCAGTACTTC.